These 14 T cell receptor beta chains were all obtained from the same sample, sequenced in a study of regulatory T cells in long-lasting Graves disease. Libraries of TCR beta came from iRepertoire HTBI primers plus Arm-PCR of CDR3 regions. TCRdb reprocessed the multiplex PCR reads via MiXCR and lists one record per CDR3 protein. In the table there are about 540,000 distinct CDR3 sequences, around an eighth of which are singletons. The time point denotes: newly diagnosed GD, antithyroid drugs for less than 3 months. Extracted PBMC RNA gave rise to the TCR library. A further study also used this sample, focusing on T cells in Graves' hyperthyroidism and ophthalmopathy.

The material sequenced was peripheral blood mononuclear cells (PBMCs), taken at new diagnosis, from a patient treated with antithyroid drugs. The receptors shown here come from a young man with Graves disease.

This clonotype was counted ten times or more. The rearrangement uses TRBV12-3 or TRBV12-4 and TRBJ1-3; D is possibly TRBD1 (5 bases). The CDR3 totals 14 residues. V was pared by 3 bases and J by 4 bases, with 10 bases between. DNA of the CDR3: TGTGCCAGCAGTTTGACAGCTACGGGAAACACCATATATTTT. It translates to CASSLTATGNTIYF.

This clonotype was found many times. The genes are TRBV7-9 and TRBJ2-1; 12 positions agree with TRBD2. CDR3 length: 16 residues. V lost 1 base, J lost 9 bases, and 7 bases stayed unmatched. The germline CDR1 and CDR2 sequences are SEHNR and FQNEAQ (reference sequence). CDR3 in amino acids: CASSLGRLAGVVEQFF. In DNA form, the CDR3 reads TGTGCCAGCAGCTTAGGTCGACTAGCGGGAGTAGTTGAGCAGTTCTTC.

This clonotype occurred many times. The J gene is TRBJ2-7, the V gene TRBV7-9; D may match TRBD1 or TRBD2 (5 bases each). Looked up from germline, CDR1 is SEHNR and CDR2 is FQNEAQ (reference sequence). V lost 6 bases and J 1 base, leaving 19 bases between the germline ends. The CDR3 runs to 16 residues. CDR3 DNA: TGTGCCAGCAGTCGCAGGGACGGGCCCACTTCCTACGAGCAGTACTTC. This gives the protein CASSRRDGPTSYEQYF.

This clonotype was recorded many times. Here the CDR3 DNA reads TGTGCCAGCGGGGCCTCGGGACATCCAACAGATACGCAGTATTTT. Its translation: CASGASGHPTDTQYF. This sequence joins TRBV12-3 or TRBV12-4 and TRBJ2-3, with D possibly TRBD1 on 6 matching bases. Deletions cut 8 bases from V and 3 bases from J, with 18 bases between. The CDR3 spans 15 residues.

This clonotype was seen repeatedly, ten times or more. This chain uses TRBV28 with TRBJ2-1, with 14 nucleotides matching TRBD2. The CDR3 consists of 16 residues. Germline V gene sequence: CDR1 MDHEN, CDR2 SYDVKM. Trimming cost V 4 bases and J 8 bases; bases outside gene matches: 7. The CDR3 nucleotides read TGTGCCAGCAGTTCCTTTGGACTAGCGGGAGGAGATGAGCAGTTCTTC. Translation: CASSSFGLAGGDEQFF.

This clonotype was picked up many times. J is TRBJ2-3 and V is TRBV27; possibly TRBD2 for D (6 bases). CDR1 is MNHEY, CDR2 SMNVEV, per germline (reference sequence). This CDR3 spans 15 amino acids. Trimming cost V 0 bases and J 4 bases, with 11 bases left between them. The CDR3 coding sequence is TGTGCCAGCAGTTTATCGGTGGAGGGCGCAGATACGCAGTATTTT. Protein sequence: CASSLSVEGADTQYF.

Ten or more counts support this clonotype. This chain connects TRBV6-1 to TRBJ1-5; no firm D call. The CDR3 consists of 12 residues. CDR1 is MNHNS and CDR2 is SASEGT in the germline V gene. V was trimmed by 8 bases and J by 11 bases, leaving 16 bases between them. In nucleotides, the CDR3 is TGTGCCAGCGGGAGCGACCTGTGGGCCCAGCATTTT. It specifies CASGSDLWAQHF.

This clonotype was counted at least ten times. The chain is built from TRBV5-1 and TRBJ2-3; the match to TRBD2 covers 9 bases. The CDR3 is made up of 16 amino acids. Trimming cost V 4 bases and J 1 base; bases outside gene matches: 7. Germline V gene data show CDR1 as SGHRS and CDR2 as YFSETQ. CDR3 sequence reads: CASSPGLAIRTDTQYF. CDR3 nucleotides: TGCGCCAGCAGCCCCGGACTAGCGATACGCACAGATACGCAGTATTTT.

The chain carries TRBV9 and TRBJ2-6; D is ambiguous. Trimming cost V 0 bases and J 0 bases, with 4 bases left between them. Germline CDR1 SGDLS, CDR2 YYNGEE. The CDR3 extends over 15 amino acids. The CDR3: CASSVVDSGANVLTF. The CDR3 DNA reads TGTGCCAGCAGCGTAGTGGACTCTGGGGCCAACGTCCTGACTTTC.

This clonotype was seen ten or more times. The rearrangement joins TRBV6-1 to TRBJ2-5; TRBD1 is a possible D gene (6 bases). The length of the CDR3 is 15 residues. From germline, CDR1 is MNHNS and CDR2 SASEGT. The ends were cut back, 6 bases at V and 5 bases at J, with 19 bases in the middle. As DNA, the CDR3 is TGTGCCAGCAGCACGAGGGGGATGGAGTACGAGACCCAGTACTTC. It yields the protein CASSTRGMEYETQYF.

This clonotype was counted ten times or more. The J gene is TRBJ2-3, the V gene TRBV7-3; possible D gene TRBD2, 5 bases. This CDR3 comprises 13 residues. Germline loops: CDR1 SGHTA, CDR2 FQGTGA. V lost 8 bases and J lost 1, with 10 bases in between. CDR3 DNA: TGTGCCAGCGGGAGCCACGGCACAGATACGCAGTATTTT. This gives the protein CASGSHGTDTQYF.

V usage is TRBV11-3 and J usage is TRBJ2-1; D is possibly TRBD2 (6 bases). This CDR3 is 16 amino acids long. CDR1 and CDR2 (germline): SGHNT, YENEEA. V shed 0 bases and J shed 5 bases, with 14 bases lying between them. CDR3 sequence reads: CASSLDLGGPNNEQFF. The DNA of the CDR3 is TGTGCCAGCAGCTTAGACCTCGGAGGGCCCAACAATGAGCAGTTCTTC.

In its sample, this clonotype was seen a few times. This chain connects TRBV19 to TRBJ2-1; 10 bases agree with TRBD2. Germline assignment: CDR1 LNHDA and CDR2 SQIVND (reference sequence). The CDR3 is made up of 14 amino acids. The J segment lost 6 bases and the V segment lost 6 bases, leaving 5 bases of the junction unmatched. The CDR3 spells CASRALAGPNEQFF. The CDR3 nucleotides read TGTGCCAGTAGGGCACTAGCGGGGCCCAATGAGCAGTTCTTC.

This clonotype has at least ten counts. V gene TRBV6-1 combines with J gene TRBJ2-7; D gene uncertain. The CDR3 has 13 residues. Germline V gives CDR1 MNHNS, CDR2 SASEGT. V was pared by 2 bases and J by 4 bases, with 9 bases between. CDR3 coding DNA: TGTGCCAGCAGTGAATTAATGGGTTACGAGCAGTACTTC. It translates to CASSELMGYEQYF.